This TCR beta chain was sequenced for a study of blood T cell repertoires in COVID-19. Across the whole study: The United States, Italy and Spain supplied acute and convalescent COVID-19 samples. PBMCs, B-cell-depleted T cells, or T cells were the source of the cDNA or gDNA that made up the material.

As for this clone: At one end, the junction sequence differs from germline, possibly due to a read error.

Germline assignment: CDR1 SGHRS and CDR2 YFSETQ. The CDR3 totals 14 residues. Authors' data handling: Estimates of nucleated cell counts were drawn from the amplification of reference gene primers. The repertoire was sequenced with immunoSEQ multiplex PCR; TCRdb's copy has only in-frame clones and lacks some. D and trimming were read from the DNA, whereas the V and J calls and clone size are those reported in that table. The table shows about 160,000 clones, with over 75% occurring only once. The sequencing input was peripheral blood. This receptor was taken from a man in his fifties or sixties with active or convalescent COVID-19. The chain has TRBV5-1 and TRBJ2-5; TRBD2 matches at 7 bases. The CDR3 loop is CASNLGGGRETQYF. DNA of the CDR3: TGCGCCAGCAACTTGGGCGGGGGAAGAGAGACCCAGTACTTC.